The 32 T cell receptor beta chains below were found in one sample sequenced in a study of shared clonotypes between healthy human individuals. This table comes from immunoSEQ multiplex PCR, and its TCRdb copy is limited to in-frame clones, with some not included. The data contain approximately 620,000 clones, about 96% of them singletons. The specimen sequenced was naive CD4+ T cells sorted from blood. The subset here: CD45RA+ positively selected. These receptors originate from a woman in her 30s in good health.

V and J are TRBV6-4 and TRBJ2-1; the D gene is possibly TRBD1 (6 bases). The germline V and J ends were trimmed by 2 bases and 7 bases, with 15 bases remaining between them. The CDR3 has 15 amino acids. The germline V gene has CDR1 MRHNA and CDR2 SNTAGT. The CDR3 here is CASSDIPGARNEQFF. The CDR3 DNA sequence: TGTGCCAGCAGTGACATTCCAGGGGCGAGGAATGAGCAGTTCTTC.

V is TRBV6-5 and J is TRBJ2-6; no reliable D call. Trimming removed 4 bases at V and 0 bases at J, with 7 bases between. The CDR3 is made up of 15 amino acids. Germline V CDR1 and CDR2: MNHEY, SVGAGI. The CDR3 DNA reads TGTGCCAGCAGTTTATTAGTCTCTGGGGCCAACGTCCTGACTTTC. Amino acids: CASSLLVSGANVLTF.

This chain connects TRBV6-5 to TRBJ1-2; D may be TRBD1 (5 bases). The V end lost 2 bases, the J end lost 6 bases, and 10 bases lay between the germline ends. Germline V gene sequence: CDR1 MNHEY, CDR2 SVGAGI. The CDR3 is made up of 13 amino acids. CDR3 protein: CASSYNQGHGYTF. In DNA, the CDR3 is TGTGCCAGCAGTTACAATCAGGGCCATGGCTACACCTTC.

Here the CDR3 DNA reads TGCGCCAGCAGCTTGACGGAAGGAAGAAATGAGCAGTTCTTC. Translated, it gives CASSLTEGRNEQFF. The chain couples TRBV5-1 to TRBJ2-1; D is undetermined. Germline V CDR1 and CDR2: SGHRS, YFSETQ. The CDR3 is made up of 14 amino acids. The V end was cut by 1 base, the J end by 7 bases, with 12 bases between.

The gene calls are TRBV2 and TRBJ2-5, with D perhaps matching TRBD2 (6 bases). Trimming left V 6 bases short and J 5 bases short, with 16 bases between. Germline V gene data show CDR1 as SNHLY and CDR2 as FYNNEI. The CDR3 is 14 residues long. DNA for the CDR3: TGTGCCAGCAGGACGGACGGGGGATGGGAGACCCAGTACTTC. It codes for CASRTDGGWETQYF.

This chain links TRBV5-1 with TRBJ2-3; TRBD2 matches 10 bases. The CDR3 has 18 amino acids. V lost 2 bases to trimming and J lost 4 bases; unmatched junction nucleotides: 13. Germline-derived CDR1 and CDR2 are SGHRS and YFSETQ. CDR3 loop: CASSLTSGVASTSDTQYF. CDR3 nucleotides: TGCGCCAGCAGCTTAACTAGCGGGGTAGCCTCCACCTCAGATACGCAGTATTTT.

The CDR3, as DNA: TGTGCCAGCAGTTCCCGAAGGGACAGGGGGATGTATGAGCAGTTCTTC. It encodes CASSSRRDRGMYEQFF. The V gene is TRBV27, the J gene TRBJ2-1; 11 nucleotides match TRBD1. V dropped 4 bases and J dropped 8; count of bases not matched to a gene: 10. This CDR3 contains 16 residues. Germline CDR1 MNHEY, CDR2 SMNVEV (reference sequence).

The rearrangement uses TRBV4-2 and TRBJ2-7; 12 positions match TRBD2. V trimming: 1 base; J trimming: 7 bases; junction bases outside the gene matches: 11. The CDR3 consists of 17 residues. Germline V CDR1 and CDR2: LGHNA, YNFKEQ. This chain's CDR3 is CASSQVSSGRVPGEQYF. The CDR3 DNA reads TGTGCCAGCAGCCAAGTTTCTAGCGGGAGGGTTCCGGGGGAGCAGTACTTC.

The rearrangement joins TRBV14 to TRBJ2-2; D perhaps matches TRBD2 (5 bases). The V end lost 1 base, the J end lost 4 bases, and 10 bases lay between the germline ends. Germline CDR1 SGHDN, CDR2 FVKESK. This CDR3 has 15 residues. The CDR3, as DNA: TGTGCCAGCAGCCAAGTAACGGGGAGCACCGGGGAGCTGTTTTTT. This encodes CASSQVTGSTGELFF.

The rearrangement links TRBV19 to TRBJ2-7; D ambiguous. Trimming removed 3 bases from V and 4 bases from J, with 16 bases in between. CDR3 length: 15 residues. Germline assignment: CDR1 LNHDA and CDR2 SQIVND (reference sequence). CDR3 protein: CASSMRQTRVYEQYF. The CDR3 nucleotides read TGTGCCAGTAGTATGAGGCAGACTCGGGTTTACGAGCAGTACTTC.

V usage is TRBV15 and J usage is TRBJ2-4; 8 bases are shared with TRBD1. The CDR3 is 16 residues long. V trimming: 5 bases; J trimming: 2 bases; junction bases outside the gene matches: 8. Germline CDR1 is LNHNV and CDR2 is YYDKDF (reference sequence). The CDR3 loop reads CATSGGRQGPKNIQYF. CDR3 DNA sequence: TGTGCCACCAGCGGCGGACGACAGGGGCCCAAAAACATTCAGTACTTC.

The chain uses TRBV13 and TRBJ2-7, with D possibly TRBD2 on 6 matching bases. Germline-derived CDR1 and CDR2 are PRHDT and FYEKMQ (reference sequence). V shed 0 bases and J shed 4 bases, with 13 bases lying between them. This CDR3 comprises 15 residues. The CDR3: CASSLGHGAGYEQYF. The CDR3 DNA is TGTGCCAGCAGCTTAGGCCACGGGGCGGGATACGAGCAGTACTTC.

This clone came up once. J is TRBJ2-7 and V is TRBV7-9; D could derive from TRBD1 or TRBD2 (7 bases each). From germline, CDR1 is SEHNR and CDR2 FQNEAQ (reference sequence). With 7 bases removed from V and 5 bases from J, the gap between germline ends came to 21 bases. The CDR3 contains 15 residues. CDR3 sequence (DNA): TGTGCCAGCAAAAGGAGCGGGACAGAGGATGACGAGCAGTACTTC. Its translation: CASKRSGTEDDEQYF.

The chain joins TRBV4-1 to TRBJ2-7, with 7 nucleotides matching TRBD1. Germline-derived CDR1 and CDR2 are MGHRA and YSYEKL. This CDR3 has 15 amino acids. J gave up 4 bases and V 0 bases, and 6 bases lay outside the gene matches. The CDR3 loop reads CASSQEARGRYEQYF. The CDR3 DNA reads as TGCGCCAGCAGCCAAGAGGCTAGGGGGCGGTACGAGCAGTACTTC.

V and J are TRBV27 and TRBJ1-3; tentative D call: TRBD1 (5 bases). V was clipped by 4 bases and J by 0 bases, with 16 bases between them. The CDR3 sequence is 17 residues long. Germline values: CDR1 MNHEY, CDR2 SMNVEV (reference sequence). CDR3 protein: CASSSFTDSHSGNTIYF. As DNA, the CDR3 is TGTGCCAGCAGTTCATTTACTGACAGTCACTCTGGAAACACCATATATTTT.

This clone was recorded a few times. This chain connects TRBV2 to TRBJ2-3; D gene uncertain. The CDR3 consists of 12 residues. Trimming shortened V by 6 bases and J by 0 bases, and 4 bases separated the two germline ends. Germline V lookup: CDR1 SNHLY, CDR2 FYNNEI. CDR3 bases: TGTGCCAGCAGGGCTAGCACAGATACGCAGTATTTT. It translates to CASRASTDTQYF.

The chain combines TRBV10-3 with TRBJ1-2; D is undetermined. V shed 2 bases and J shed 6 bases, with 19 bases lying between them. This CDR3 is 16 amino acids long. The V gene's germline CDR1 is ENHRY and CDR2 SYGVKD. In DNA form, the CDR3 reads TGTGCCATCAGTGAGCCCGACGGGAGCAGTATCCATGGCTACACCTTC. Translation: CAISEPDGSSIHGYTF.

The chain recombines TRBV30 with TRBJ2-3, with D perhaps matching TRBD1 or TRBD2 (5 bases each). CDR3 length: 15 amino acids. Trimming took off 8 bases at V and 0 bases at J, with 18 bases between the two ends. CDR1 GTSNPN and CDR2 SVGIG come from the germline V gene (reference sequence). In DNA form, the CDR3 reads TGTGCCGGGACGCGACAGACTCTGAGCACAGATACGCAGTATTTT. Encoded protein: CAGTRQTLSTDTQYF.

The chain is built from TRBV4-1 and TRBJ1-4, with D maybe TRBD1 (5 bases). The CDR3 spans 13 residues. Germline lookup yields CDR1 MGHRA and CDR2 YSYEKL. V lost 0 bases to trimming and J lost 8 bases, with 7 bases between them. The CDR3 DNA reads TGCGCCAGCAGCCAAGATTGGGACGAAAAACTGTTTTTT. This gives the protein CASSQDWDEKLFF.

For the CDR3, the DNA is TGTGCCAGCTCACCACGGGCAGGGTACCGCAGCACTGAAGCTTTCTTT. Translated: CASSPRAGYRSTEAFF. The V and J genes are TRBV18 and TRBJ1-1; a possible D gene is TRBD1 (5 bases). V was cut by 1 base and J by 4 bases, with 16 bases left in between. Per the germline V gene, CDR1 is KGHSH and CDR2 is LQKENI. This CDR3 region has 16 residues. Using reference TRBV18 and TRBJ1-1 for the parts outside the CDR3, the full variable domain is NAGVMQNPRHLVRRRGQEARLRCSPMKGHSHVYWYRQLPEEGLKFMVYLQKENIIDESGMPKERFSAEFPKEGPSILRIQQVVRGDSAAYFCASSPRAGYRSTEAFFGQGTRLTVV.

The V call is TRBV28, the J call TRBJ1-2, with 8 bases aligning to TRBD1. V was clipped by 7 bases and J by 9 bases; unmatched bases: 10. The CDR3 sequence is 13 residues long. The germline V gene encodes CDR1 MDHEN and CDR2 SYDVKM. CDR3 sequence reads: CASKEGQDISYTF. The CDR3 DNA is TGTGCCAGCAAGGAGGGACAGGATATTAGCTACACCTTC.

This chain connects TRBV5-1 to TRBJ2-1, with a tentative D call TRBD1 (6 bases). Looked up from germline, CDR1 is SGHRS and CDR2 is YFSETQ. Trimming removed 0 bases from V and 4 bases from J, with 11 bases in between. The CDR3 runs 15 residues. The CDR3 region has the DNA TGCGCCAGCAGCTTGGTATGGGGGCAGTACAATGAGCAGTTCTTC. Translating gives CASSLVWGQYNEQFF. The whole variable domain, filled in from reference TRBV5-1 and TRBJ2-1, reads KAGVTQTPRYLIKTRGQQVTLSCSPISGHRSVSWYQQTPGQGLQFLFEYFSETQRNKGNFPGRFSGRQFSNSRSEMNVSTLELGDSALYLCASSLVWGQYNEQFFGPGTRLTVL.

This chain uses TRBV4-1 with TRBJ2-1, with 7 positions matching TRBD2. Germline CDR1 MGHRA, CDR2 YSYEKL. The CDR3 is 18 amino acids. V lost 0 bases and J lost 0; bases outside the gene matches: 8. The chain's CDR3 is CASSQESVAGVSYNEQFF. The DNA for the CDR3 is TGCGCCAGCAGCCAAGAGTCAGTGGCGGGAGTCTCCTACAATGAGCAGTTCTTC.

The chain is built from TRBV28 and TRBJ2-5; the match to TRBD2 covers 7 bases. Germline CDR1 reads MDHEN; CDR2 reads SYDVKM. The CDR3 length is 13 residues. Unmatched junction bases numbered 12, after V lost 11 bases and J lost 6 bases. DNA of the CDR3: TGTGCCGTCGCGAGCGGGATCGGAAAGACCCAGTACTTC. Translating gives CAVASGIGKTQYF.

The CDR3 DNA reads as TGTGCCAGCAGCCCCCTTGATCTGGGTCAGCCCCAGCATTTT. Its translation: CASSPLDLGQPQHF. The chain recombines TRBV28 with TRBJ1-5; no clear D gene. Trimming removed 6 bases at V and 6 bases at J, with 15 bases between. CDR3 size: 14 residues. Germline assignment: CDR1 MDHEN and CDR2 SYDVKM. Combining the CDR3 with reference TRBV28 and TRBJ1-5 gives the whole variable domain DVKVTQSSRYLVKRTGEKVFLECVQDMDHENMFWYRQDPGLGLRLIYFSYDVKMKEKGDIPEGYSVSREKKERFSLILESASTNQTSMYLCASSPLDLGQPQHFGDGTRLSIL.

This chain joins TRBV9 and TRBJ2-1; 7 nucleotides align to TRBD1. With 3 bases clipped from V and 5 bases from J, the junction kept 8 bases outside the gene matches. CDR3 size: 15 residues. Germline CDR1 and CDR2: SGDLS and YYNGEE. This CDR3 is CASSAQDRLNNEQFF. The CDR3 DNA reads TGTGCCAGCAGCGCCCAGGACAGGCTGAACAATGAGCAGTTCTTC.

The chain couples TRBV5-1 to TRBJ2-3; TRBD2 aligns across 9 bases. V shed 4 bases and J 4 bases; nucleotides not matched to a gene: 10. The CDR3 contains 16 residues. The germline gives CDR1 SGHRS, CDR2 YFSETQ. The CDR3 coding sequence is TGCGCCAGCAGCAAGGATAGCGGGAGTGGATCAGATACGCAGTATTTT. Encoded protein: CASSKDSGSGSDTQYF.

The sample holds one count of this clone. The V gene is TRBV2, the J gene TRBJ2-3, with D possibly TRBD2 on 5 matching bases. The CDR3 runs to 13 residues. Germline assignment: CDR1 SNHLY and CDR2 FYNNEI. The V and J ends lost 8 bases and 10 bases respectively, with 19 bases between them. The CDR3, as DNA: TGTGCCAGCCGTGCTTTCGGGCGCGGGCCGCAGTATTTT. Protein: CASRAFGRGPQYF.

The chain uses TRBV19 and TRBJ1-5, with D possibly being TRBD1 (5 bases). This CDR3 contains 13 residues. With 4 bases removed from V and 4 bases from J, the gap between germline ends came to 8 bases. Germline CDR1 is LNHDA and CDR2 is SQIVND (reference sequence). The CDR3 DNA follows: TGTGCCAGTAGTAGGGCAGGGAATCAGCCCCAGCATTTT. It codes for CASSRAGNQPQHF.

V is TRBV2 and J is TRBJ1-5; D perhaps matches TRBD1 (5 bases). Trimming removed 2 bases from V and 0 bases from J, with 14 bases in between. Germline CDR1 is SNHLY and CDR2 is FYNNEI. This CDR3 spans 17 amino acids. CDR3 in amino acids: CASSELRDGLSNQPQHF. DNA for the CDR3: TGTGCCAGCAGTGAACTAAGGGACGGACTTAGCAATCAGCCCCAGCATTTT. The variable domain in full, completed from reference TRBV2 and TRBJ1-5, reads EPEVTQTPSHQVTQMGQEVILRCVPISNHLYFYWYRQILGQKVEFLVSFYNNEISEKSEIFDDQFSVERPDGSNFTLKIRSTKLEDSAMYFCASSELRDGLSNQPQHFGDGTRLSIL.

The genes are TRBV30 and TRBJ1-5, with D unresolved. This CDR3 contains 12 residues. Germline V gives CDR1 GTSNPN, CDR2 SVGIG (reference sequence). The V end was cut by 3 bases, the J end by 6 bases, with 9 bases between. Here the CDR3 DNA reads TGTGCCTGGAGCGAGGGCTTTCAGCCCCAGCATTTT. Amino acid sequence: CAWSEGFQPQHF.

CDR3 sequence reads: CASSIDRIAANQPQHF. The CDR3 DNA reads TGTGCCAGTAGTATAGATCGAATTGCGGCGAATCAGCCCCAGCATTTT. The chain employs TRBV19 and TRBJ1-5; D is uncertain. Germline CDR1 LNHDA, CDR2 SQIVND (reference sequence). Between the trimmed V and J ends, which lost 0 bases and 4 bases, there was a span of 13 bases. The CDR3 has 16 amino acids.